The 15 T cell receptor beta chains below come from one sample, sequenced in a study of human T cells and chemical hapten exposure. Time point defined: pre-sensitization, week 0. Stated treatment: therapeutic diphenylcyclopropenone sensitization with weekly scalp DPC. One entry per CDR3 protein results from TCRdb running MiXCR on the RACE reads. Among fewer than 300,000 distinct CDR3 sequences, almost 8% were seen once, and the ten largest hold more than 0.95%. Here the sequenced sample was whole blood, taken in connection with sensitization to the hapten diphenylcyclopropenone (DPC). Every receptor here comes from a man in his late teens or twenties with alopecia areata. Some clones in this sample may be carry-over from other donors' samples.

This clonotype has more than one count but fewer than ten. The germline gene is not matched at one end of the junction; a read error may be the cause. The chain joins TRBV7-7 to TRBJ2-7; 8 nucleotides line up with TRBD1. The CDR3 runs to 9 residues. Germline V gene data show CDR1 as SSHAT and CDR2 as FNYEAQ (reference sequence). CDR3 bases: TGTGCCAGCCGCAGGGGGCGCATCTTC. Its translation is CASRRGRIF.

The chain employs TRBV10-3 and TRBJ2-7, with D perhaps matching TRBD2 (6 bases). Germline V gene lookup returns CDR1 ENHRY and CDR2 SYGVKD. V gave up 5 bases and J gave up 6 bases, with 11 bases separating them. This CDR3 spans 12 amino acids. The CDR3 reads CAISPQEGEQYV. The CDR3 region has the DNA TGTGCCATCAGTCCTCAGGAGGGCGAGCAGTACGTC.

This clonotype has more than one count but fewer than ten. The chain recombines TRBV9 with TRBJ1-2, with TRBD1 matching 7 bases. Unmatched junction bases numbered 5, after V lost 0 bases and J lost 6 bases. This CDR3 contains 14 residues. CDR1 is SGDLS, CDR2 YYNGEE, per germline. The CDR3 loop reads CASSVGQGSDGYTF. CDR3 bases: TGTGCCAGCAGCGTAGGACAGGGAAGCGATGGCTACACCTTC.

This clonotype came up many times. The rearrangement uses TRBV4-1 and TRBJ2-7; TRBD1 might be the D (5 bases). CDR1 and CDR2 from the germline V gene are MGHRA and YSYEKL. This CDR3 has 15 amino acids. V was cut by 0 bases and J by 2 bases, with 11 bases left in between. CDR3 protein: CASSQDPTATYEQYF. The CDR3 nucleotides are TGCGCCAGCAGCCAAGATCCGACAGCTACCTACGAGCAGTACTTC.

This clonotype was seen a few times. The chain is built from TRBV5-1 and TRBJ1-1; D not certain. Trimming took 4 bases from V and 0 from J, leaving 13 bases between them. The CDR3 is 15 residues long. CDR1 and CDR2 (germline): SGHRS, YFSETQ. CDR3 nucleotides: TGCGCCAGCAGCCAAAGACAAACGGTGAACACTGAAGCTTTCTTT. This encodes CASSQRQTVNTEAFF.

V usage is TRBV5-1 and J usage is TRBJ2-7; 11 bases line up with TRBD2. J lost 0 bases, V lost 3 bases, and 5 bases had no gene match. The CDR3 spans 16 residues. Germline lookup yields CDR1 SGHRS and CDR2 YFSETQ. For the CDR3, the DNA is TGCGCCAGCAGCTCCCTGACTAGCGGGGTCTCCTACGAGCAGTACTTC. Amino acid sequence: CASSSLTSGVSYEQYF.

This clonotype was observed a few times. The rearrangement uses TRBV5-1 and TRBJ2-1; 7 bases map to TRBD1. V lost 4 bases to trimming and J lost 4 bases; unmatched junction nucleotides: 8. CDR1 and CDR2 (germline): SGHRS, YFSETQ. The CDR3 covers 15 residues. CDR3 sequence reads: CASSILGGTYNEQFF. The CDR3 DNA sequence: TGCGCCAGCAGCATCCTAGGGGGCACGTACAATGAGCAGTTCTTC.

The chain joins TRBV10-3 to TRBJ1-5; D remains ambiguous. V was pared by 10 bases and J by 3 bases, with 16 bases between. The CDR3 runs to 14 residues. Per the germline V gene, CDR1 is ENHRY and CDR2 is SYGVKD. Here the CDR3 reads CATGRRDDNQPQHF. The CDR3 coding sequence is TGTGCCACCGGGCGAAGGGATGACAATCAGCCCCAGCATTTT.

The chain uses TRBV27 and TRBJ2-4; D ambiguous. V was clipped by 4 bases and J by 0 bases, with 10 bases between them. Per germline, CDR1 MNHEY and CDR2 SMNVEV (reference sequence). This CDR3 is 15 amino acids long. CDR3 bases: TGTGCCAGCAGTTCGGAAGGCCTAGCCAAAAACATTCAGTACTTC. It translates to CASSSEGLAKNIQYF.

CDR3 protein: CASTVFQGLMNTEAFF. CDR3 nucleotide sequence: TGTGCCAGCACTGTGTTTCAGGGACTCATGAACACTGAAGCTTTCTTT. The chain is built from TRBV2 and TRBJ1-1, with D possibly TRBD1 on 5 matching bases. Deletions cut 7 bases from V and 0 bases from J, with 18 bases between. The CDR3 contains 16 residues. The germline gives CDR1 SNHLY, CDR2 FYNNEI.

Only a few counts were recorded for this clonotype. The gene calls are TRBV7-9 and TRBJ2-1; D remains ambiguous. V shed 2 bases and J shed 10 bases, with 21 bases lying between them. CDR1 and CDR2 from the germline V gene are SEHNR and FQNEAQ (reference sequence). The CDR3 loop spans 16 amino acids. The chain's CDR3 is CASSLRLGSENNEQFF. Here the CDR3 DNA reads TGTGCCAGCAGCTTACGCCTCGGGTCAGAGAATAACGAGCAGTTCTTC.

This clonotype has just a few counts. This sequence joins TRBV20-1 and TRBJ1-1; D unresolved. The CDR3 length is 15 residues. Germline CDR1 and CDR2: DFQATT and SNEGSKA (reference sequence). Between the trimmed V and J ends, which lost 3 bases and 0 bases, there was a span of 14 bases. The DNA of the CDR3 is TGCAGTGCTAGTGAGCTCGGTACCATGAACACTGAAGCTTTCTTT. It is translated as CSASELGTMNTEAFF.

Only a few counts were recorded for this clonotype. CDR3 sequence: CASSLGPVKNIQYF. The CDR3, as DNA: TGTGCCAGCAGTTTAGGTCCAGTCAAAAACATTCAGTACTTC. The gene calls are TRBV28 and TRBJ2-4; D ambiguous. This CDR3 has 14 amino acids. CDR1 and CDR2 (germline): MDHEN, SYDVKM. V was pared by 2 bases and J by 3 bases, with 8 bases between.

The chain carries TRBV18 and TRBJ2-6; D remains ambiguous. V lost 3 bases and J 0 bases, leaving 12 bases between the germline ends. Per germline, CDR1 KGHSH and CDR2 LQKENI. The CDR3 runs to 17 residues. CDR3 DNA sequence: TGTGCCAGCTCACCTACTTTACAGCACTCTGGGGCCAACGTCCTGACTTTC. This encodes CASSPTLQHSGANVLTF.

This clonotype has just a few counts. The chain links TRBV6-2 or TRBV6-3 to TRBJ1-2, with a tentative D call TRBD1 (6 bases). Germline CDR1 and CDR2: MNHEY and SVGEGT. Trimming stripped 5 bases from V and 3 bases from J, with 22 bases between. The CDR3 sequence is 17 residues long. The CDR3, as DNA: TGTGCCAGCAGTCCGATAAGGATGGACAGAGCGCACTATGGCTACACCTTC. Its translation is CASSPIRMDRAHYGYTF.